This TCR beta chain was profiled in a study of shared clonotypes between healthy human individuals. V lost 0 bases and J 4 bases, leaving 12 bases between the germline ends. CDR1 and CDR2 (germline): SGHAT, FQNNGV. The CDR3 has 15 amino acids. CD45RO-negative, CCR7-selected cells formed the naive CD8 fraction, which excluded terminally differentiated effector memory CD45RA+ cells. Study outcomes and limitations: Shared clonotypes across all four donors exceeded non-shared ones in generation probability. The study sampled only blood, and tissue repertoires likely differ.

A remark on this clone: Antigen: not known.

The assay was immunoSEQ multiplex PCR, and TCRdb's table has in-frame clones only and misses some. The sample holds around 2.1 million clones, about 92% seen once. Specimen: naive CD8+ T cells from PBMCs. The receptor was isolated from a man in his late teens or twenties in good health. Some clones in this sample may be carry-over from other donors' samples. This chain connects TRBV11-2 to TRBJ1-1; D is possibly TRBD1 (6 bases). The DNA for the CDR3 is TGTGCCAGCAGCTTAGACCGGGGGGCGACCACTGAAGCTTTCTTT. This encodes CASSLDRGATTEAFF.